The present TCR beta chain was sequenced within a study of blood T cell repertoires in COVID-19. Study details: The study drew acute and convalescent COVID-19 samples from the United States, Italy and Spain. Sources were T cells, B-cell-depleted T cells, or PBMCs; the material itself was cDNA or gDNA.

Source study methods: By means of reference gene primer amplification, nucleated cell counts were estimated. Here immunoSEQ multiplex PCR was the method, and the copy in TCRdb shows in-frame clones only, minus some. Clone size and the V and J calls come from that table; the DNA yielded D and trimming. Here the sample spans around 130,000 clones, roughly 89% being singletons. There are 14 residues in the CDR3. Trimming shortened V by 1 base and J by 1 base, and 8 bases separated the two germline ends. The germline V gene encodes CDR1 SGHVS and CDR2 FNYEAQ. The source is a woman aged 45-60 years with acute or convalescent COVID-19. The sample was peripheral blood. V is TRBV7-6 and J is TRBJ2-7; D perhaps matches TRBD1 (5 bases). The chain's CDR3 is CASSLVTASYEQYF. CDR3 nucleotide sequence: TGTGCCAGCAGCTTAGTGACAGCTTCCTACGAGCAGTACTTC.